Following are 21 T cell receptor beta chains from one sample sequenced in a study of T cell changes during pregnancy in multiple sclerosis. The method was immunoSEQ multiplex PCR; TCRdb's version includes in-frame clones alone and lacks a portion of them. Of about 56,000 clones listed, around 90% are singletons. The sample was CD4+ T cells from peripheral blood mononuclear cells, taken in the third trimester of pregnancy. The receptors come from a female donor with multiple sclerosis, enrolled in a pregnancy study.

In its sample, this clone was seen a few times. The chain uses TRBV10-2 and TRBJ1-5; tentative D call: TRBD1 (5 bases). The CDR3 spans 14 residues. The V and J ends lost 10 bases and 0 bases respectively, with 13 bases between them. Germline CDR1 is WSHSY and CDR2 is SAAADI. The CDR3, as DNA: TGCGCCACCAGGACAAGGAATAGCAATCAGCCCCAGCATTTT. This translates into CATRTRNSNQPQHF.

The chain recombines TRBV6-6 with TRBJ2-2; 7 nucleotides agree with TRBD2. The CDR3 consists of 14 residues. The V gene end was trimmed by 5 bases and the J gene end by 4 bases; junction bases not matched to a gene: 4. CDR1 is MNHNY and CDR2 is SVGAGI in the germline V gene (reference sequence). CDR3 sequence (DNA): TGTGCCAGCAGTCTTGGGGGGGGCACCGGGGAGCTGTTTTTT. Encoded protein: CASSLGGGTGELFF.

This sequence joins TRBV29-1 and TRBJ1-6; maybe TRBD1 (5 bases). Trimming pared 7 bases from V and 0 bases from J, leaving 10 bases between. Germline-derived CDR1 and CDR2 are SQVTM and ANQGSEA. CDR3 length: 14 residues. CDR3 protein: CSARDNSYNSPLHF. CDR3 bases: TGCAGCGCCAGGGATAACTCCTATAATTCACCCCTCCACTTT.

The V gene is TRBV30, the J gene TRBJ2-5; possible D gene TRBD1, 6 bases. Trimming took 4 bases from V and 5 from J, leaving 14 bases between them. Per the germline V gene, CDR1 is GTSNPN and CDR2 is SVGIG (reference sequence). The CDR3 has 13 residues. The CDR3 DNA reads TGTGCCTGGACCCCAGCAGGGGTGGAGACCCAGTACTTC. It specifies CAWTPAGVETQYF.

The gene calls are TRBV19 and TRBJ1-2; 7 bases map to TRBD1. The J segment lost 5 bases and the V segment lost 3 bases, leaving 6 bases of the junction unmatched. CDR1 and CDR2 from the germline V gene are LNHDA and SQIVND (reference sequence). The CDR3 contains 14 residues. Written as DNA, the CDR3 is TGTGCCAGTAGTATGGGGCAGGGGGGATATGGCTACACCTTC. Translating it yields CASSMGQGGYGYTF.

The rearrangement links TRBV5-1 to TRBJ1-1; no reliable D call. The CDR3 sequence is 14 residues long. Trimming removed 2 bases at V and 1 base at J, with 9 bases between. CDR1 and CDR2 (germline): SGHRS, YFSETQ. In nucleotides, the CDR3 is TGCGCCAGCAGCTTCTACGGTGGGAACACTGAAGCTTTCTTT. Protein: CASSFYGGNTEAFF.

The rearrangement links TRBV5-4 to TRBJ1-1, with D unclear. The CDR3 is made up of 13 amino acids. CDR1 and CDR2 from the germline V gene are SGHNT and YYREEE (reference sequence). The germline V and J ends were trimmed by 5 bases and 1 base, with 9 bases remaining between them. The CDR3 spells CASSTVTNTEAFF. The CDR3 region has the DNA TGTGCCAGCAGTACGGTAACGAACACTGAAGCTTTCTTT. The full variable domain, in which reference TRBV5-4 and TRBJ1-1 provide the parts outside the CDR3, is ETGVTQSPTHLIKTRGQQVTLRCSSQSGHNTVSWYQQALGQGPQFIFQYYREEENGRGNFPPRFSGLQFPNYSSELNVNALELDDSALYLCASSTVTNTEAFFGQGTRLTVV.

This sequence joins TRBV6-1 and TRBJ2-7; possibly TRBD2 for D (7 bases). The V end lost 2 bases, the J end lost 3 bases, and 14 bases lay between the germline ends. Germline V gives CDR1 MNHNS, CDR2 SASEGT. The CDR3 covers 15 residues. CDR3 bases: TGTGCCAGCAGTGAAAGGGGAGGGGGGATCTACGAGCAGTACTTC. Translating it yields CASSERGGGIYEQYF.

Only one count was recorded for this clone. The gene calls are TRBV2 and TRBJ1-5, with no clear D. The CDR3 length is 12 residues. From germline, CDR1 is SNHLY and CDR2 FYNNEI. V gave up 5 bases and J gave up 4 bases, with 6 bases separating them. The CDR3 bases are TGTGCCAGCAGTAGGGAGAATCAGCCCCAGCATTTT. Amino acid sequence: CASSRENQPQHF.

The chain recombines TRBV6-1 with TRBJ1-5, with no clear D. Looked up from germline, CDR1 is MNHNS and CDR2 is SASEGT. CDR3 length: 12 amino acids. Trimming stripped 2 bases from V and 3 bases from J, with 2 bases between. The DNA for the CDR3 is TGTGCCAGCAGTGAATACAATCAGCCCCAGCATTTT. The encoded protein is CASSEYNQPQHF.

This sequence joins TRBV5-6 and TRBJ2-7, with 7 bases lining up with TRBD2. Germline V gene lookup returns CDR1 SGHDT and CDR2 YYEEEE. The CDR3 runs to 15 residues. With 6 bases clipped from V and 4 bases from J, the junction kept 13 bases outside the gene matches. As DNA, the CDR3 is TGTGCCAGCACCCTGGGGGAGGGTCGGGGGTACGAGCAGTACTTC. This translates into CASTLGEGRGYEQYF. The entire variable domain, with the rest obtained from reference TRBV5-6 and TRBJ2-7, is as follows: DAGVTQSPTHLIKTRGQQVTLRCSPKSGHDTVSWYQQALGQGPQFIFQYYEEEERQRGNFPDRFSGHQFPNYSSELNVNALLLGDSALYLCASTLGEGRGYEQYFGPGTRLTVT.

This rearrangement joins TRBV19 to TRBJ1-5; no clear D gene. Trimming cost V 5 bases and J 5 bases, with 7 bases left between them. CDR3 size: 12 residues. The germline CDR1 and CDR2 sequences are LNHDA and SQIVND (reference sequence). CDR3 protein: CASSWSDQPQHF. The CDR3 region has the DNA TGTGCCAGTAGTTGGAGCGATCAGCCCCAGCATTTT. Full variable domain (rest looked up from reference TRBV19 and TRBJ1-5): DGGITQSPKYLFRKEGQNVTLSCEQNLNHDAMYWYRQDPGQGLRLIYYSQIVNDFQKGDIAEGYSVSREKKESFPLTVTSAQKNPTAFYLCASSWSDQPQHFGDGTRLSIL.

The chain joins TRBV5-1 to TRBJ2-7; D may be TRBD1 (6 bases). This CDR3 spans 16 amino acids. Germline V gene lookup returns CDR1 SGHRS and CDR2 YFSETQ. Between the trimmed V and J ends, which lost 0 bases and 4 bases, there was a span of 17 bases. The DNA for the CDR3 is TGCGCCAGCAGCTTGGGGCCCCGACAGGCGCTTTACGAGCAGTACTTC. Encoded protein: CASSLGPRQALYEQYF.

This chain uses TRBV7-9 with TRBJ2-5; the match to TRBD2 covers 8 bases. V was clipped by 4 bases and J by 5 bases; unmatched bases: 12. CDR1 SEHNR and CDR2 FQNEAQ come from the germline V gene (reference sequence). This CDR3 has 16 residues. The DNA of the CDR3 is TGTGCCAGCAGCTCGAGAGGTAGCGGGGTGCGGGAGACCCAGTACTTC. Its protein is CASSSRGSGVRETQYF.

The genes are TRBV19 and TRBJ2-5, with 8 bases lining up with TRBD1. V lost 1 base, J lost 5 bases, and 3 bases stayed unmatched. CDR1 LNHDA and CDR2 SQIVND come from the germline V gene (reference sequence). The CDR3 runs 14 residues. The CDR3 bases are TGTGCCAGTAGTATAGCAGGGGGCATGGAGACCCAGTACTTC. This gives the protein CASSIAGGMETQYF.

The CDR3 coding sequence is TGTGCCAGCAGCCAAGATCTGAGGGTCCTAGTAGGTCCGAAAAGCTCCTACGAGCAGTACTTC. It encodes CASSQDLRVLVGPKSSYEQYF. The chain carries TRBV4-2 and TRBJ2-7, with D perhaps TRBD2 (5 bases). V was shortened by 0 bases and J by 0 bases, with 27 bases between the two germline ends. Germline CDR1 reads LGHNA; CDR2 reads YNFKEQ. The CDR3 is 21 amino acids.

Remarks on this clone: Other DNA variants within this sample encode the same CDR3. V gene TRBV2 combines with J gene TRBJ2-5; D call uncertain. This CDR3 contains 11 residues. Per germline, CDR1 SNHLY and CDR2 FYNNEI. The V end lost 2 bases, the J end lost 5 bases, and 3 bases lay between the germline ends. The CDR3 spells CASSERETQYF. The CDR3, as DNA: TGTGCCAGCAGTGAACGGGAGACCCAGTACTTC.

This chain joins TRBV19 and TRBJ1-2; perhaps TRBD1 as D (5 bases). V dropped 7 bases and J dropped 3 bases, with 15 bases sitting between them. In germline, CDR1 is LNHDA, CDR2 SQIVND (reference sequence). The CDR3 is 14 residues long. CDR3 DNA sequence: TGTGCCAGTACTCGGACAAATTCTCACTATGGCTACACCTTC. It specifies CASTRTNSHYGYTF.

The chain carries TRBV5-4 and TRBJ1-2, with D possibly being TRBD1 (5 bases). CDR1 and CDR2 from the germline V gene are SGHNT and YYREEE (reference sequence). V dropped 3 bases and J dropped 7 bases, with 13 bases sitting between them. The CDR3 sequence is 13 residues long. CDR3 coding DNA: TGTGCCAGCAGCTGGGGAGGGGATCTTGGCTACACCTTC. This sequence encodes CASSWGGDLGYTF.

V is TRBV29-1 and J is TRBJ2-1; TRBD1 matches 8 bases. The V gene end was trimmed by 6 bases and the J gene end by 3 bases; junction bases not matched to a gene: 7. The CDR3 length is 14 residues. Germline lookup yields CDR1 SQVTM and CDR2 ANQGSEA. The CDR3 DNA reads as TGCAGCGTCTCGGGACAGGTTGGCTACAATGAGCAGTTCTTC. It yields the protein CSVSGQVGYNEQFF.

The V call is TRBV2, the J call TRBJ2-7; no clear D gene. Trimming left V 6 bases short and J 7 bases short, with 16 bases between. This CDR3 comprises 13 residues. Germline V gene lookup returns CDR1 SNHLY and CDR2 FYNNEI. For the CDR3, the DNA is TGTGCCAGCAGCTTTGACCCAGCCGGGGAGCAGTACTTC. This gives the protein CASSFDPAGEQYF.